The 21 T cell receptor beta chains in this list originate from one sample, sequenced in a study of Graves' ophthalmopathy and Graves' hyperthyroidism. Investigators amplified TCR beta CDR3 regions from RNA transcripts. A first-round RT-PCR used HTBI primers, followed by a second-round multiplex PCR. TCRdb used MiXCR to reprocess the multiplex PCR reads, holding one entry per CDR3 protein. The data hold 400,000 to 450,000 distinct CDR3 sequences, with around 20% observed a single time. Sequences were obtained from peripheral blood. The receptors derive from a woman between 18 and 30 years old with stable Graves' hyperthyroidism.

Remarks on this clonotype: This may stem from a read error, because a much larger clone lies one nucleotide away. The CDR3 carries no conserved terminal phenylalanine or tryptophan, so it likely arises from a read error. The CDR3 protein is CASSRYTGSLNQPQHV. The CDR3 DNA reads TGTGCCAGCAGTCGTTATACAGGGTCCCTAAATCAGCCCCAGCATGTT. The chain carries TRBV12-3 or TRBV12-4 and TRBJ1-5; D might be TRBD1 (6 bases). The CDR3 loop spans 16 amino acids. The V and J ends lost 5 bases and 4 bases respectively, with 18 bases between them.

The chain carries TRBV6-1 and TRBJ1-2; D perhaps matches TRBD1 (5 bases). Trimming removed 1 base from V and 2 bases from J, with 14 bases in between. The CDR3 runs to 16 residues. Germline V CDR1 and CDR2: MNHNS, SASEGT. CDR3 sequence: CASSEGFWGPNYGYTF. Here the CDR3 DNA reads TGTGCCAGCAGTGAAGGGTTTTGGGGCCCCAACTATGGCTACACCTTC.

The chain recombines TRBV20-1 with TRBJ2-2; D gene ambiguous. V was clipped by 0 bases and J by 6 bases, with 11 bases between them. CDR1 and CDR2 from the germline V gene are DFQATT and SNEGSKA (reference sequence). The CDR3 is made up of 14 amino acids. The CDR3 DNA reads TGCAGTGCTAGAGATAGATACTCGCCCGGGGAGCTGTTTTTT. Amino acids: CSARDRYSPGELFF.

This clonotype was recorded many times. The chain combines TRBV11-2 with TRBJ2-2; D uncertain. Germline V gene lookup returns CDR1 SGHAT and CDR2 FQNNGV. The CDR3 runs 12 residues. Trimming removed 7 bases at V and 2 bases at J, with 5 bases between. CDR3 sequence: CASNLNTGELFF. CDR3 coding DNA: TGTGCCAGCAACCTTAACACCGGGGAGCTGTTTTTT.

This clonotype was detected many times. This chain links TRBV30 with TRBJ1-1; possibly TRBD1 for D (5 bases). The CDR3 is 13 amino acids. Germline loops: CDR1 GTSNPN, CDR2 SVGIG (reference sequence). Trimming took 3 bases from V and 4 from J, leaving 12 bases between them. In DNA, the CDR3 is TGTGCCTGGAGGTGGGGGGGTACCACTGAAGCTTTCTTT. Translating gives CAWRWGGTTEAFF.

In its sample, this clonotype was seen many times. The rearrangement joins TRBV6-1 to TRBJ2-2; D possibly corresponds to TRBD1 (5 bases). The CDR3 spans 15 residues. Trimming stripped 2 bases from V and 6 bases from J, with 13 bases between. In germline, CDR1 is MNHNS, CDR2 SASEGT. CDR3 protein: CASSERALGAGELFF. DNA of the CDR3: TGTGCCAGCAGTGAACGGGCCTTAGGGGCCGGGGAGCTGTTTTTT.

The CDR3: CSATYEQYF. The CDR3, as DNA: TGCAGTGCTACCTACGAGCAGTACTTC. This chain uses TRBV20-1 with TRBJ2-7; D gene ambiguous. The ends were cut back, 4 bases at V and 2 bases at J, with 0 bases in the middle. The germline V gene encodes CDR1 DFQATT and CDR2 SNEGSKA (reference sequence). The CDR3 loop spans 9 amino acids.

This clonotype was recorded a few times. This sequence joins TRBV10-3 and TRBJ2-5; D unclear. There are 13 residues in the CDR3. Trimming removed 3 bases at V and 6 bases at J, with 11 bases between. Per germline, CDR1 ENHRY and CDR2 SYGVKD. The DNA for the CDR3 is TGTGCCATCAGTGACGCTGCCATCCAGACCCAGTACTTC. It is translated as CAISDAAIQTQYF.

The rearrangement joins TRBV28 to TRBJ1-5; a weak D match, TRBD1 (5 bases). Germline CDR1 is MDHEN and CDR2 is SYDVKM. Trimming stripped 3 bases from V and 5 bases from J, with 14 bases between. CDR3 length: 15 residues. The CDR3 nucleotides read TGTGCCAGCAGTTTTTGGCAGGGCGGAGATCAGCCCCAGCATTTT. Translating it yields CASSFWQGGDQPQHF.

This clonotype was detected ten times or more. The chain uses TRBV2 and TRBJ1-2; unclear D gene. The germline V gene encodes CDR1 SNHLY and CDR2 FYNNEI. This CDR3 has 13 amino acids. Trimming cost V 1 base and J 5 bases, with 8 bases left between them. The DNA for the CDR3 is TGTGCCAGCAGTGAAGGGCGTTCATATGGCTACACCTTC. Translation gives CASSEGRSYGYTF.

This clonotype was detected many times. The chain is built from TRBV4-1 and TRBJ1-2, with unresolved D. Germline CDR1 reads MGHRA; CDR2 reads YSYEKL. The CDR3 covers 11 residues. The V and J ends lost 6 bases and 9 bases respectively, with 11 bases between them. CDR3 in DNA: TGCGCCAGCAGGACGGCCTGGAGCTACACCTTC. As protein: CASRTAWSYTF.

In its sample, this clonotype was seen many times. V and J are TRBV12-3 or TRBV12-4 and TRBJ1-1, with D unresolved. CDR3 length: 13 residues. V dropped 3 bases and J dropped 1 base, with 6 bases sitting between them. The CDR3 protein is CASSLWGNTEAFF. The DNA for the CDR3 is TGTGCCAGCAGTTTGTGGGGGAACACTGAAGCTTTCTTT.

This clonotype showed up many times. The chain has TRBV28 and TRBJ1-5; tentative D call: TRBD1 (6 bases). Deletions cut 6 bases from V and 4 bases from J, with 10 bases between. Per germline, CDR1 MDHEN and CDR2 SYDVKM. This CDR3 is built from 13 residues. The chain's CDR3 is CASRTGPNQPQHF. For the CDR3, the DNA is TGTGCCAGCAGGACAGGACCAAATCAGCCCCAGCATTTT.

This clonotype was seen ten or more times. The chain couples TRBV25-1 to TRBJ1-6; possibly TRBD1 for D (5 bases). This CDR3 has 15 amino acids. The V end was cut by 6 bases, the J end by 6 bases, with 15 bases between. Looked up from germline, CDR1 is MGHDK and CDR2 is SYGVNS. CDR3 region: CASSQGDPLNSPLHF. The DNA for the CDR3 is TGTGCCAGCAGCCAAGGGGACCCTCTTAATTCACCCCTCCACTTT.

This clonotype has a count of ten or more. The chain links TRBV7-9 to TRBJ1-5, with 7 bases identical to TRBD1. Germline CDR1 and CDR2: SEHNR and FQNEAQ (reference sequence). J lost 8 bases, V lost 4 bases, and 11 bases had no gene match. The CDR3 spans 15 residues. The CDR3 spells CASSSRQGPGEPQHF. The CDR3, as DNA: TGTGCCAGCAGCTCCCGACAGGGCCCAGGGGAGCCCCAGCATTTT. The entire variable domain, with the rest obtained from reference TRBV7-9 and TRBJ1-5, is as follows: DTGVSQNPRHKITKRGQNVTFRCDPISEHNRLYWYRQTLGQGPEFLTYFQNEAQLEKSRLLSDRFSAERPKGSFSTLEIQRTEQGDSAMYLCASSSRQGPGEPQHFGDGTRLSIL.

Notes on this clonotype: Its ends do not fully match the called genes, so a read error is possible. The J gene is TRBJ2-7, the V gene TRBV6-5, with TRBD2 matching 8 bases. Germline CDR1 reads MNHEY; CDR2 reads SVGAGI. There are 17 residues in the CDR3. The CDR3 is CASSYSDGLAGSYEQYF. The CDR3 DNA is TGTGCCAGCAGTTACTCGGATGGGCTAGCGGGCTCCTACGAGCAATACTTC.

Many counts were recorded for this clonotype. The chain employs TRBV7-2 and TRBJ1-1; 9 nucleotides line up with TRBD1. V dropped 1 base and J dropped 3; count of bases not matched to a gene: 3. CDR3 length: 15 amino acids. Germline V gene data show CDR1 as SGHTA and CDR2 as FQGNSA. The DNA of the CDR3 is TGTGCCAGCAGCTTAGGGGACAGGGAGGACACTGAAGCTTTCTTT. Its translation is CASSLGDREDTEAFF.

This clonotype was counted at least ten times. The V and J genes are TRBV29-1 and TRBJ2-2, with 10 nucleotides matching TRBD2. Germline CDR1 reads SQVTM; CDR2 reads ANQGSEA. J was trimmed by 1 base and V by 6 bases; bases with no gene match: 2. The CDR3 is 14 residues long. The CDR3 bases are TGCAGCGTCCGGACTAGCGGGAACACCGGGGAGCTGTTTTTT. It specifies CSVRTSGNTGELFF.

This clonotype was recorded at least ten times. The V and J genes are TRBV10-3 and TRBJ1-1; possible D gene TRBD1, 5 bases. With 4 bases removed from V and 4 bases from J, the gap between germline ends came to 13 bases. Germline loops: CDR1 ENHRY, CDR2 SYGVKD. CDR3 length: 14 residues. CDR3 residues: CAISALRGGTEAFF. Written as DNA, the CDR3 is TGTGCCATCAGTGCCCTCCGGGGGGGCACTGAAGCTTTCTTT.

The chain uses TRBV6-1 and TRBJ2-2; TRBD1 agrees at 7 bases. Trimming at V came to 6 bases and at J to 4 bases, leaving 11 bases not matched to a gene. The V gene's germline CDR1 is MNHNS and CDR2 SASEGT. The CDR3 spans 16 residues. The CDR3 here is CASRARTGTSTGELFF. Written as DNA, the CDR3 is TGTGCCAGCAGAGCGAGGACAGGCACGAGCACCGGGGAGCTGTTTTTT.

Ten or more counts support this clonotype. The V and J genes are TRBV10-3 and TRBJ2-7; D might be TRBD1 or TRBD2, each matching 5 bases. Germline values: CDR1 ENHRY, CDR2 SYGVKD. The CDR3 is 12 residues long. Trimming shortened V by 5 bases and J by 3 bases, and 8 bases separated the two germline ends. The chain's CDR3 is CAISPRGYEQYF. In nucleotides, the CDR3 is TGTGCCATCAGTCCGAGGGGCTACGAGCAGTACTTC.